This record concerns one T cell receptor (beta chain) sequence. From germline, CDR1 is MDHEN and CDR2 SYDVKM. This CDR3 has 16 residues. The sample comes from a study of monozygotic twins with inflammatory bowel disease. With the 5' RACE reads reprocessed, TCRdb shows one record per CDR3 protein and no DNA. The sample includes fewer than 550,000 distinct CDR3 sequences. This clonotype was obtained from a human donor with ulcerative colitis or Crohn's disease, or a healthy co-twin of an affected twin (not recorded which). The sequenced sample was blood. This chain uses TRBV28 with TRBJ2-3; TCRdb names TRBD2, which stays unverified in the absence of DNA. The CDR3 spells CASSLASGRALDTQYF.